A single sample gave rise to the 2 T cell receptor beta chains below, sequenced in a study of T cell repertoires in cytomegalovirus infection. No antigen is known for these receptors. TCRdb reanalysed the reads using MiXCR and keeps one entry per CDR3 protein. The table includes some 68,000 distinct CDR3 sequences, around 21% detected once. The specimen sequenced was PBMCs, sequenced either directly or after in vitro stimulation (not recorded which). Receptors originate from a human donor in good health (CMV status not recorded). Some clones in this sample may be carry-over from other donors' samples.

In this sample, this clonotype turned up many times. V usage is TRBV6-1 and J usage is TRBJ1-5, with 11 positions matching TRBD1. From germline, CDR1 is MNHNS and CDR2 SASEGT. Germline trimming cut 6 bases from V and 3 bases from J; bases unmatched to any gene: 10. The CDR3 runs 17 residues. CDR3: CASRTSDRGRSNQPQHF. The CDR3 DNA follows: TGTGCCAGCAGAACGTCGGACAGGGGGCGATCCAATCAGCCCCAGCATTTT.

The J gene is TRBJ2-7, the V gene TRBV7-2, with TRBD1 as a possible D gene (6 bases). Trimming cost V 2 bases and J 4 bases, with 9 bases left between them. Germline V gene data show CDR1 as SGHTA and CDR2 as FQGNSA. CDR3 length: 13 amino acids. CDR3 DNA sequence: TGTGCCAGCAGCTTAAACAGGGATTACGAGCAGTACTTC. Its translation is CASSLNRDYEQYF.